The sequence of this T cell receptor beta chain was determined in a study of T cell repertoires in cytomegalovirus infection. Background on the study: Public signatures in TCR beta pointed to CMV infection and matching HLA type. Findings of the study overall: People with CMV and the relevant HLA were identified by cumulative public TCR beta family frequency. CMV-specific TCR beta clonotypes restricted by HLA-C dominated the ex vivo response.

TCRdb independently ran MiXCR on the reads; one entry per CDR3 protein. This sample has over 300,000 distinct CDR3 sequences, with about a sixth found just once. In germline, CDR1 is SGHAT, CDR2 FQNNGV. CDR3 length: 13 residues. Between the trimmed V and J ends, which lost 3 bases and 4 bases, there was a span of 9 bases. The table lists this clonotype with many counts. The antigen is not known. V usage is TRBV11-2 and J usage is TRBJ1-2; no clear D gene. The sample was PBMCs. The source of this sequence is a human donor in good health (CMV status not recorded). Some clones in this sample may be carry-over from other donors' samples. CDR3 amino acids: CASSLEWSYGYTF. The CDR3 nucleotides read TGTGCCAGCAGCTTGGAGTGGAGCTATGGCTACACCTTC.